This TCR beta chain was recorded in a study of T cells in Graves' hyperthyroidism and ophthalmopathy (dated by TCRdb to between 2017 and 2020). About the investigation overall: Peripheral blood samples were taken at the time of initial diagnosis, prior to any treatment. A discovery cohort of about 100 patients, 43 with Graves' ophthalmopathy and about 60 with stable Graves' hyperthyroidism, was used to find distinguishing TCR V-J signatures. The 100 or so discovery patients were randomly divided into training and test sets at a 7:3 ratio. TCR Vbeta CDR3 sequencing of around 130 peripheral blood samples (about 45 ophthalmopathy, roughly 72 hyperthyroidism and roughly 17 progressor patients) is reported in the paper. The study also compared thyroid tissue and blood T-cell repertoires from a handful of Graves' hyperthyroidism patients. Once sampling was done, hyperthyroidism patients were given methimazole at a starting dose of 30 mg daily, whereas ophthalmopathy patients were given high-dose intravenous methylprednisolone. Prospective prediction of ophthalmopathy was tested in an independent validation cohort of fewer than 20 hyperthyroidism patients and around 16 patients who later progressed to ophthalmopathy.

Trimming at the junction amounts to 1 base on V and 5 bases on J, and the germline ends lie 12 bases apart. From the germline V gene (reference sequence), CDR1 is DFQATT and CDR2 is SNEGSKA. Inclusive of the bounding cysteine and phenylalanine, the CDR3 is 14 residues long. Kept here is only the CDR3 DNA, which spans 42 bases and is read in frame from base 1. Amplification of TCR beta CDR3 regions was carried out from RNA transcripts. A first-round RT-PCR of the TCR CDR3 used the HTBI primer set with the Qiagen OneStep RT-PCR kit. Libraries were constructed in a second round of multiplex PCR, after which size selection and purification were performed. The libraries were sequenced on an Illumina HiSeq2000 using paired-end 100 bp reads. Turning to the authors' computational methods: SOAPnuke was used to process the raw data, with reads discarded if the reads contained adapters or uncalled bases, had a mean Phred below 15, or lacked an exact constant-primer or identifier match. COPE v1.2.5 was used to merge high-quality paired reads, and clonotypes were defined as unique nucleotide sequences. MiTCR v1.1 was used to align clonotypes to the IMGT TRBV, TRBD and TRBJ reference segments. Only V-J combinations with frequency above 0.0001, covering about 99% of repertoires, were analysed. The TCS score was defined as the ratio of F50 (clonal expansion) to E x V (chaos), calculated using BLOSUM62-based TCRdist between CDR3 peptides within each V-J. Welch's t-statistics and random forest reduced 500 to 650 V-J features to fewer than 15, which were used in a naive Bayes classifier (R e1071). TCRdb reworked the public reads: Q25 trimming with fastp, MiXCR clone assembly, productive beta chains retained. For every CDR3 protein sequence, its rows merge into one entry that carries the most common genes and DNA. TCRdb's processing, not the study's, gives the V and J calls here. This sample gives about 400,000 distinct CDR3 sequences in total; about 14% of them show up just once. The ten largest clones capture 15% to 20% of the sample.

This clonotype was recorded many times. Its target antigen remains unknown. Base qualities are not recorded, but no much larger clone differs from it by a single base. Moderately to severely active disease, a Clinical Activity Score of at least 3, a NOSPECS grade of at least 4, and a duration under 3 months were present in ophthalmopathy patients. Any patient with an uncontrolled infection, another autoimmune disease, pregnancy or lactation was excluded. Diagnoses were established on the basis of clinical symptoms, serum thyroxine and TRAb, thyroid ultrasound, and orbital computed tomography. PBMCs were isolated from about 10 ml of fresh peripheral blood by Ficoll-Paque density gradient centrifugation. Total RNA was extracted with Trizol reagent, and quality was checked on an Agilent 2100 Bioanalyzer. The investigation overall reported the following: Most expanded thyroid clonotypes (frequency above 0.001) were also detected in blood, suggesting blood repertoires may reflect thyroid immune responses. In validation, progression to ophthalmopathy was predicted by the model with roughly 71% sensitivity and just over 72% specificity, a median of about 6.8 months before onset. No statistical method was used to fix the sample size in advance, and group allocation was not hidden from the investigators. Ophthalmopathy was separated from stable hyperthyroidism by a 13 V-J signature model, with over 85% sensitivity and 81% to 82% specificity obtained in cross-validation and 80%/75% obtained in testing.

The rearrangement joined TRBV20-1 to TRBJ1-5, with TRBD1 tentatively as D gene (5 bases match). Sequencing was done on a sample of blood. The TCR comes from a woman younger than 45 with Graves' ophthalmopathy. CDR3 loop: CSARVDSHYQPQHF. The nucleotide sequence is given as TGCAGTGCTAGAGTCGACAGCCACTATCAGCCCCAGCATTTT.